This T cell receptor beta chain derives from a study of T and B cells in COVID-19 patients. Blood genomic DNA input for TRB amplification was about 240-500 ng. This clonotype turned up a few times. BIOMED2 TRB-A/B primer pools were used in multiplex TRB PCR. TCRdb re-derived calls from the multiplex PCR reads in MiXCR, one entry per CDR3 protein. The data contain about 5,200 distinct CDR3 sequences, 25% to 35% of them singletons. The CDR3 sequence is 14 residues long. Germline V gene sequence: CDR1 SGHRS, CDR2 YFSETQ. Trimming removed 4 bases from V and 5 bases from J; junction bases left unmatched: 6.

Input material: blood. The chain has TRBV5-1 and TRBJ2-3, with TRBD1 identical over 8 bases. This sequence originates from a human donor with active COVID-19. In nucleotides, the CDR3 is TGCGCCAGCAGCCACCGACAGGGGATAGATACGCAGTATTTT. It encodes CASSHRQGIDTQYF.